A selection of T cell receptor beta chains follows, all from one sample in a study of OX40 agonist ivuxolimab in advanced cancers. TCRdb's table, derived via immunoSEQ multiplex PCR, lists solely in-frame clones and lacks some. The top ten hold about 0.7% of the sample, which has 70,000 to 85,000 clones, 85% to 95% seen once. Source: CD4+ or CD8+ T cells sorted from blood, taken in a trial of the OX40 agonist ivuxolimab. The receptors stem from an adult with an advanced solid tumor such as melanoma, head and neck, liver or kidney cancer. CDR3s include the opening cysteine and the closing phenylalanine or tryptophan.

cdr3_length | j_call | v_call | cdr3_aa
14 | TRBJ1-2 | TRBV7-9 | CASSPRDRDYGYTF
15 | TRBJ1-2 | TRBV18 | CASSPPAVTPYGYTF
16 | TRBJ2-5 | TRBV5-1 | CASSPGKRWAQETQYF
13 | TRBJ1-1 | TRBV30 | CAWSRSLNTEAFF
12 | TRBJ1-4 | TRBV11-2 | CASSLDRVGLFF
13 | TRBJ2-1 | TRBV27 | CASSLVQGHEQFF
13 | TRBJ1-1 | TRBV7-9 | CASSSTGNTEAFF
15 | TRBJ2-7 | TRBV7-9 | CASSLMSGRSYEQYF
12 | TRBJ2-2 | TRBV6-5 | CASGQTRTDLFF
13 | TRBJ1-2 | TRBV5-1 | CASRERIGGGYTF
16 | TRBJ2-1 | TRBV15 | CATSRPGLAGYNEQFF
14 | TRBJ1-5 | TRBV28 | CASSPSGGNQPQHF
18 | TRBJ2-3 | TRBV4-2 | CASSQDPTTSLSTDTQYF